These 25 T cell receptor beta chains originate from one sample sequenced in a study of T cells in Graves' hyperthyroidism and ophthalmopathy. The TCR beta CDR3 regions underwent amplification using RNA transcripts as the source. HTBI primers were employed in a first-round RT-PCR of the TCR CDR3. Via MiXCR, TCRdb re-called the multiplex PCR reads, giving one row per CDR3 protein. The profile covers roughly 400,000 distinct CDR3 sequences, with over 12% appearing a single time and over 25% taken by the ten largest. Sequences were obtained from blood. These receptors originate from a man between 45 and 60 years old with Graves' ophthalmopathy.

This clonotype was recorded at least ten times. The CDR3, as DNA: TGTGCCAGCTCACCCCTACAGGGGGTCTACAATGAGCAGTTCTTC. Translating gives CASSPLQGVYNEQFF. J is TRBJ2-1 and V is TRBV18, with 8 bases fitting TRBD1. Unmatched junction bases numbered 4, after V lost 3 bases and J lost 3 bases. From germline, CDR1 is KGHSH and CDR2 LQKENI. This CDR3 region has 15 residues.

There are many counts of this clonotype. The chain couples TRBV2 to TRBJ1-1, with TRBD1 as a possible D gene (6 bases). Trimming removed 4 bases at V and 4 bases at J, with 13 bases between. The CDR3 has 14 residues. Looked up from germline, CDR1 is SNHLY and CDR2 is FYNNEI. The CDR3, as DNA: TGTGCCAGCAGTGGTCAGGGGACCGGCACTGAAGCTTTCTTT. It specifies CASSGQGTGTEAFF.

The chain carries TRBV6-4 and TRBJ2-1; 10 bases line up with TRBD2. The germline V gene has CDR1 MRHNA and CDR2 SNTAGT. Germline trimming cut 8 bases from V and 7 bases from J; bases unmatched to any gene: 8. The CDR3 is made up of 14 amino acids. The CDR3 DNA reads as TGTGCCAGCTGTAAGCGGGAGGGCCGAAATGAGCAGTTCTTC. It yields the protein CASCKREGRNEQFF.

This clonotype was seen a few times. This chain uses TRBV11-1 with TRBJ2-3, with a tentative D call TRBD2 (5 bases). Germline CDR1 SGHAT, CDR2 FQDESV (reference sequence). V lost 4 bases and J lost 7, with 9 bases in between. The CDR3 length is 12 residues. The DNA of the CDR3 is TGTGCCAGCAGCTATGACGGGAATACGCAGTATTTT. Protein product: CASSYDGNTQYF.

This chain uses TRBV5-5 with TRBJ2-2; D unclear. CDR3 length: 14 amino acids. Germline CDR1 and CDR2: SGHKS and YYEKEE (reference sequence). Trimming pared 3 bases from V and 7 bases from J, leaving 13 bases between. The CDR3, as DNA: TGTGCCAGCAGCTCCCTCACGTCGGGCGGGGAGCTGTTTTTT. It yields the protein CASSSLTSGGELFF.

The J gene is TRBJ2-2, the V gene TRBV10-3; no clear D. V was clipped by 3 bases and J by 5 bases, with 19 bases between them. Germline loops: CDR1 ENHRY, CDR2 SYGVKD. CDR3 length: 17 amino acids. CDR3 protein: CAISEVSVGSLTGELFF. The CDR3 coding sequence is TGTGCCATCAGTGAAGTAAGCGTAGGCTCCTTGACCGGGGAGCTGTTTTTT.

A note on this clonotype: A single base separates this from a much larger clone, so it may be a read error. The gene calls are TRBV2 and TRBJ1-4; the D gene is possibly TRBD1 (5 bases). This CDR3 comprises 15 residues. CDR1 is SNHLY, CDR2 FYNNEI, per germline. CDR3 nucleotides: TGTGCCAGCAGTACCAGCGGGGCAACTAATGAAAAACTGCTTTTT. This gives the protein CASSTSGATNEKLLF.

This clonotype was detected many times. DNA for the CDR3: TGTGCCAGCAGCTCCAGCGTTGGGGGGTATGAGCAGTTCTTC. Translating gives CASSSSVGGYEQFF. The rearrangement joins TRBV7-2 to TRBJ2-1; TRBD2 is a possible D gene (6 bases). Germline CDR1 and CDR2: SGHTA and FQGNSA. With 4 bases removed from V and 8 bases from J, the gap between germline ends came to 15 bases. The CDR3 loop spans 14 amino acids. The full variable domain, in which reference TRBV7-2 and TRBJ2-1 provide the parts outside the CDR3, is GAGVSQSPSNKVTEKGKDVELRCDPISGHTALYWYRQSLGQGLEFLIYFQGNSAPDKSGLPSDRFSAERTGGSVSTLTIQRTQQEDSAVYLCASSSSVGGYEQFFGPGTRLTVL.

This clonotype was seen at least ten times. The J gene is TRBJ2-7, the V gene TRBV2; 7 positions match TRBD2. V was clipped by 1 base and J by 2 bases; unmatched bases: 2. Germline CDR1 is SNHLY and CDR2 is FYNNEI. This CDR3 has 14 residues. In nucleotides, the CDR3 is TGTGCCAGCAGTGAAGAAGCGGGAACCTACGAGCAGTACTTC. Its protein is CASSEEAGTYEQYF.

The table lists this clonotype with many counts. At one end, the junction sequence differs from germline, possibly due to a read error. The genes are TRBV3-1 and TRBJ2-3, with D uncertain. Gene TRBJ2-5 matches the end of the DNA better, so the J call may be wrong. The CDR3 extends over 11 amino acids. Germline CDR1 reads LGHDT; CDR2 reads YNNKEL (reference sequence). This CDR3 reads CASSQEGTQYF. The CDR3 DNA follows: TGTGCCAGCAGTCAAGAAGGGACCCAGTACTTC.

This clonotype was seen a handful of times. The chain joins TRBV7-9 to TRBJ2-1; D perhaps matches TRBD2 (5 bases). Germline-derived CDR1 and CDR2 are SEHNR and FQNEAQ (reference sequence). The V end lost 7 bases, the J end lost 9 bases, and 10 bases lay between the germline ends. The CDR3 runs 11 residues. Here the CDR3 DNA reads TGTGCCAGCACCACTACTAGTGAGCAGTTCTTC. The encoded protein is CASTTTSEQFF.

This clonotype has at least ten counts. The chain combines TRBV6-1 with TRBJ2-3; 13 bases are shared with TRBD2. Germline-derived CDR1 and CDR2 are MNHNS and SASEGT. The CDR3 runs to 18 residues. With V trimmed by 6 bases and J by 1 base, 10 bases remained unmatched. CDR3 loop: CASRRRTSGSVGTDTQYF. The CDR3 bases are TGTGCCAGCAGGCGCCGGACTAGCGGGAGCGTTGGCACAGATACGCAGTATTTT.

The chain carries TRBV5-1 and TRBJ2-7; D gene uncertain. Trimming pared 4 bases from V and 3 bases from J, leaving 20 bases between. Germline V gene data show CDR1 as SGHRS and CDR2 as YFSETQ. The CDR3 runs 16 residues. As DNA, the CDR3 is TGCGCCAGCAGCCCGCGACTCAGACAACGTAGCTACGAGCAGTACTTC. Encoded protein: CASSPRLRQRSYEQYF. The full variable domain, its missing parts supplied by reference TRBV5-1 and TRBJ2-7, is KAGVTQTPRYLIKTRGQQVTLSCSPISGHRSVSWYQQTPGQGLQFLFEYFSETQRNKGNFPGRFSGRQFSNSRSEMNVSTLELGDSALYLCASSPRLRQRSYEQYFGPGTRLTVT.

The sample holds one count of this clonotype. CDR3 sequence (DNA): TGCAGTGCTAGAGATAGGGGACACACGAACACTGAAGCTTTCTTT. This gives the protein CSARDRGHTNTEAFF. The rearrangement uses TRBV20-1 and TRBJ1-1; D may be TRBD1 (6 bases). The V end lost 0 bases, the J end lost 1 base, and 12 bases lay between the germline ends. CDR3 length: 15 residues. Germline V gene lookup returns CDR1 DFQATT and CDR2 SNEGSKA (reference sequence).

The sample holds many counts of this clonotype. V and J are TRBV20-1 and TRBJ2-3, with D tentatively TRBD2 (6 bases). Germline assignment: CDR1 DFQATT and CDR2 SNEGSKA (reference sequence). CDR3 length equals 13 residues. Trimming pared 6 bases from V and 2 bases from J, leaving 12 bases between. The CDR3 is CSAGTGYTDTQYF. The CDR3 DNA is TGCAGTGCCGGGACTGGCTACACAGATACGCAGTATTTT.

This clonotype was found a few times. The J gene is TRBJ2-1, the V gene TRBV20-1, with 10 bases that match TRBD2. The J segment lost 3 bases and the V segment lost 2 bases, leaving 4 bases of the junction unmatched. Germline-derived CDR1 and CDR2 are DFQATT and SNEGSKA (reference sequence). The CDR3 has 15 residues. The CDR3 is CSARPSSGSYNEQFF. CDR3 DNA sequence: TGCAGTGCTAGACCCTCTAGCGGGAGCTACAATGAGCAGTTCTTC.

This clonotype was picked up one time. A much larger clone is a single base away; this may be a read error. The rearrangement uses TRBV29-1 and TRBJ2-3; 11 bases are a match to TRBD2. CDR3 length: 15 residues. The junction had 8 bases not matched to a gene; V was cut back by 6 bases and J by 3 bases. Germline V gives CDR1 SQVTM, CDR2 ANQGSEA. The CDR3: CSVTLIAGGTDTQYF. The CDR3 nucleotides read TGCAGCGTGACTCTCATAGCGGGAGGGACAGATACGCAGTATTTT.

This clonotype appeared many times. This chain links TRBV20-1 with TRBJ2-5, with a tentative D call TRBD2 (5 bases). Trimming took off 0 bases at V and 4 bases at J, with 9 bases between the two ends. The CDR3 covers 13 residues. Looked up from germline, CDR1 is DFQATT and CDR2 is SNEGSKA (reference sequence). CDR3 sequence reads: CSARDPAGETQYF. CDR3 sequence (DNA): TGCAGTGCTAGAGATCCTGCGGGAGAGACCCAGTACTTC.

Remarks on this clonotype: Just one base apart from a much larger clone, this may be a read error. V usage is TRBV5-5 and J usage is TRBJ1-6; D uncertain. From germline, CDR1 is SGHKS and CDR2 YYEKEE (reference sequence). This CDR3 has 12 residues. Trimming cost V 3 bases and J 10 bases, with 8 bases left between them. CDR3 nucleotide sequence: TGTGCCAGCAGCTCTAGCACCTCACCCCTCCACTTT. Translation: CASSSSTSPLHF.

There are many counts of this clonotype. The CDR3 protein is CASSEVGKTEAFF. In DNA form, the CDR3 reads TGTGCCAGCAGTGAAGTAGGCAAAACTGAAGCTTTCTTT. The chain couples TRBV6-1 to TRBJ1-1; unclear D gene. There are 13 residues in the CDR3. The V end lost 1 base, the J end lost 5 bases, and 8 bases lay between the germline ends. Germline CDR1 MNHNS, CDR2 SASEGT.

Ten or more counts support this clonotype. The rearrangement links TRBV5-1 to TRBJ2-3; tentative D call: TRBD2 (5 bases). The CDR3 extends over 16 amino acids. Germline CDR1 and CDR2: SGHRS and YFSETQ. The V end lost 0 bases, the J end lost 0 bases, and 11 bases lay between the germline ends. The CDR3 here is CASSLGAAYSTDTQYF. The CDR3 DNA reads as TGCGCCAGCAGCTTGGGAGCGGCCTATAGCACAGATACGCAGTATTTT. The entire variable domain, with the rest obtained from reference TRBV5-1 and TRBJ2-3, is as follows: KAGVTQTPRYLIKTRGQQVTLSCSPISGHRSVSWYQQTPGQGLQFLFEYFSETQRNKGNFPGRFSGRQFSNSRSEMNVSTLELGDSALYLCASSLGAAYSTDTQYFGPGTRLTVL.

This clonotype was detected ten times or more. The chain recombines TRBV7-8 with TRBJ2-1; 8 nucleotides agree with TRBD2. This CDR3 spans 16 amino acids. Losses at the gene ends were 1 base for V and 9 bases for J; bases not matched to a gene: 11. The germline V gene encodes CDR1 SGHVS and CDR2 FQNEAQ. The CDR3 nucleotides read TGTGCCAGCAGCTTAGGGGCGGGAGGAGCGGTCGGTGAGCAGTTCTTC. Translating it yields CASSLGAGGAVGEQFF.

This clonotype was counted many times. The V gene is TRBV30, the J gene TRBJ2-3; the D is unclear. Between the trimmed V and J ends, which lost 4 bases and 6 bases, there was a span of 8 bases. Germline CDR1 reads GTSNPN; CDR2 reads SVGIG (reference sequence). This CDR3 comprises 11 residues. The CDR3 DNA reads TGTGCCTGGAAGATTGTGGATACGCAGTATTTT. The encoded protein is CAWKIVDTQYF.

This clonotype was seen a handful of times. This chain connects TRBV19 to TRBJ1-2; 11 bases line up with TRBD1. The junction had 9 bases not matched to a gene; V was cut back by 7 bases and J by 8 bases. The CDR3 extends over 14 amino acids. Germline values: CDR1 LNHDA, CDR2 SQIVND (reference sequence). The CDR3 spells CASIWTGGLSGYTF. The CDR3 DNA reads TGTGCCAGTATCTGGACAGGGGGCCTCTCGGGCTACACCTTC.

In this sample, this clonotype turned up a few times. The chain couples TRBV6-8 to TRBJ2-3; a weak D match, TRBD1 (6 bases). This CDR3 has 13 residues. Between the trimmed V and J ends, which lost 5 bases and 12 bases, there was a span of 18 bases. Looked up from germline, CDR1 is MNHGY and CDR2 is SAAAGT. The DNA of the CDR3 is TGTGCCAGCAGTCCAACGGCGGACAGTCGACAGTATTTT. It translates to CASSPTADSRQYF.